This T cell receptor beta chain was recovered during a study of CD4+ T cells in melanoma. This clone turned up a few times. Its antigen is currently unknown. The sample contains more than one DNA sequence encoding this CDR3. The study's findings and limits: Diverse differentiation states were reported for melanoma neoantigen-specific CD4+ T cells. CD8+ T cell, macrophage and B cell function reportedly correlated with neoantigen-specific CD4+ T cells.

The assay was immunoSEQ multiplex PCR, and TCRdb's table has in-frame clones only and misses some. The profile shows tens of thousands of clones, 60% to 75% of them singletons. This TCR came from a human donor with melanoma. The sample taken for sequencing was tumor tissue.

The CDR3 DNA reads as TGTGCCAGCAGTTCAGGGGGCTCCTACAATGAGCAGTTCTTC. Translated, it gives CASSSGGSYNEQFF. V and J are TRBV27 and TRBJ2-1; TRBD1 agrees at 7 bases. Germline assignment: CDR1 MNHEY and CDR2 SMNVEV (reference sequence). Trimming took 4 bases from V and 0 from J; bases not matched to a gene: 0. The CDR3 contains 14 residues.